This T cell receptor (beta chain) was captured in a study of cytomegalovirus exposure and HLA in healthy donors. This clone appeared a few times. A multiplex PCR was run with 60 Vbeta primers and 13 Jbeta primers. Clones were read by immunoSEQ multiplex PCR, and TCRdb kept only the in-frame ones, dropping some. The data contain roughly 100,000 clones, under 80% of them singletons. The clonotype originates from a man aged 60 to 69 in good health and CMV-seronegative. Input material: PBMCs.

CDR3 protein: CASSLRQTTDTQYF. For the CDR3, the DNA is TGCGCCAGCAGCCTGCGACAGACCACAGATACGCAGTATTTT. The gene calls are TRBV5-1 and TRBJ2-3; a possible D gene is TRBD1 (5 bases). This CDR3 has 14 residues. Germline-derived CDR1 and CDR2 are SGHRS and YFSETQ. The ends were cut back, 4 bases at V and 2 bases at J, with 11 bases in the middle.